This TCR beta chain is from a study of CD8 T cells in Susac syndrome. Random hexamers primed reverse transcription of about 0.5 to 1 ug RNA. TCRdb re-called the immunoSEQ multiplex PCR reads through MiXCR, storing one row per CDR3 protein. The table records 50,000 or so distinct CDR3 sequences, 85% to 95% of them present only once. This CDR3 spans 14 amino acids. J is TRBJ1-2 and V is TRBV1; the listed D gene, TRBD1, was not tested against the DNA. TRBV1 is classified as a pseudogene. The source material was CD8+ T cells from PBMCs. The clonotype was recovered from a human donor with multiple sclerosis. The CDR3 DNA follows: TGCACCAGCAGGGCGGGACAACCTAACTATGGCTACACCTTC. It specifies CTSRAGQPNYGYTF.